This T cell receptor (beta chain) was observed in a study of shared clonotypes between healthy human individuals. Sequencing was performed with immunoSEQ multiplex PCR; in TCRdb, only in-frame clones are kept and a portion is missing. Of around 500,000 clones in the sample, roughly four fifths were seen once. Study donors comprised healthy, HIV-negative adults devoid of recent acute infection or vaccination. Only Caucasian adults living in Nashville, Tennessee served as donors. The V end lost 3 bases, the J end lost 4 bases, and 23 bases lay between the germline ends. The CDR3 is 18 amino acids. Specimen: PBMCs. The receptor's source is a middle-aged woman in good health. Some clones in this sample may be carry-over from other donors' samples. The V call is TRBV5-7, the J call TRBJ2-1; D is unresolved. TRBV5-7 is labeled an ORF, and its function is uncertain. The CDR3 DNA reads TGTGCCAGCAGCTACCGGGCAGTACCCCCTGTACTGTACAATGAGCAGTTCTTC. Translated, it gives CASSYRAVPPVLYNEQFF.